These 8 T cell receptor beta chains were all obtained from the same sample, sequenced in a study of human T cells and chemical hapten exposure. Unfractionated whole blood served as the source for total RNA extraction. TCRdb processed the 5' RACE reads anew with MiXCR; each CDR3 protein has one entry. The profile shows approximately 140,000 distinct CDR3 sequences, about 4.3% of them singletons. Receptor source: a female donor in good health.

The table lists this clonotype with many counts. The chain is built from TRBV28 and TRBJ1-5, with unresolved D. Germline assignment: CDR1 MDHEN and CDR2 SYDVKM. Trimming removed 6 bases at V and 2 bases at J, with 8 bases between. CDR3 length equals 13 residues. For the CDR3, the DNA is TGTGCCAGCAGAGCGGACGGCAATCAGCCCCAGCATTTT. It is translated as CASRADGNQPQHF.

At least ten counts were recorded for this clonotype. The gene calls are TRBV12-3 or TRBV12-4 and TRBJ2-1; tentatively, D is TRBD1 or TRBD2 (5 bases each). The CDR3 loop spans 12 amino acids. The V gene lost 5 bases and the J gene lost 8 bases, with 10 bases spanning the gap. The CDR3 sequence is CASSPLGDEQFF. CDR3 nucleotides: TGTGCCAGCAGTCCCTTGGGGGATGAGCAGTTCTTC.

This clonotype was counted many times. The chain uses TRBV24-1 and TRBJ2-2; D possibly uses TRBD1 or TRBD2 (5 bases each). From germline, CDR1 is KGHDR and CDR2 SFDVKD. The CDR3 has 19 amino acids. With 5 bases removed from V and 2 bases from J, the gap between germline ends came to 23 bases. The CDR3 here is CATSAPHGTRWGNTGELFF. As DNA, the CDR3 is TGTGCCACCAGTGCCCCTCACGGGACGAGGTGGGGCAACACCGGGGAGCTGTTTTTT.

This clonotype was seen ten or more times. V and J are TRBV2 and TRBJ1-1, with D uncertain. Germline V lookup: CDR1 SNHLY, CDR2 FYNNEI. The CDR3 has 11 amino acids. The ends were cut back, 6 bases at V and 4 bases at J, with 6 bases in the middle. The DNA for the CDR3 is TGTGCCAGCAGAGGCGGCACTGAAGCTTTCTTT. Translation: CASRGGTEAFF. The variable domain in full, with the rest retrieved from reference TRBV2 and TRBJ1-1, is EPEVTQTPSHQVTQMGQEVILRCVPISNHLYFYWYRQILGQKVEFLVSFYNNEISEKSEIFDDQFSVERPDGSNFTLKIRSTKLEDSAMYFCASRGGTEAFFGQGTRLTVV.

This clonotype has ten or more counts. The CDR3 sequence is CASSYSDRGYGYTF. In DNA form, the CDR3 reads TGTGCCAGCAGTTACTCCGACAGGGGGTATGGCTACACCTTC. V and J are TRBV6-5 and TRBJ1-2, with 9 nucleotides matching TRBD1. This CDR3 comprises 14 residues. Trimming cost V 0 bases and J 5 bases; bases outside gene matches: 1. Germline CDR1 is MNHEY and CDR2 is SVGAGI.

The gene calls are TRBV20-1 and TRBJ2-5, with D possibly being TRBD2 (6 bases). The V gene's germline CDR1 is DFQATT and CDR2 SNEGSKA (reference sequence). The ends were cut back, 6 bases at V and 5 bases at J, with 22 bases in the middle. The CDR3 totals 15 residues. The CDR3 region has the DNA TGCAGTGCCACAAAACGGGGGAGCCCCTGGGAGACCCAGTACTTC. Encoded protein: CSATKRGSPWETQYF.

This clonotype came up many times. The rearrangement uses TRBV5-1 and TRBJ2-5, with D maybe TRBD1 (5 bases). V lost 3 bases, J lost 9 bases, and 15 bases lay in between. The CDR3 extends over 13 amino acids. Germline V lookup: CDR1 SGHRS, CDR2 YFSETQ. The CDR3 here is CASSSTVPVSQYF. In nucleotides, the CDR3 is TGCGCCAGCAGCTCGACAGTCCCGGTGTCCCAGTACTTC.

This chain joins TRBV29-1 and TRBJ2-1; D tentatively reads TRBD1 or TRBD2 (6 bases each). CDR3 length equals 16 residues. V gave up 0 bases and J gave up 4 bases, with 16 bases separating them. The germline V gene has CDR1 SQVTM and CDR2 ANQGSEA. The CDR3 region has the DNA TGCAGCGTTGAAGATAAGGGGGGCCCCAGGTACAATGAGCAGTTCTTC. Its translation is CSVEDKGGPRYNEQFF.